This is a list of T cell receptor beta chains from one sample in a study of OX40 agonist ivuxolimab in advanced cancers. Libraries were prepared by immunoSEQ multiplex PCR; TCRdb keeps only in-frame clonotypes and omits some of them. Found here are about 16,000 clones, 84% of them singletons; the top ten hold about 72%. This material consisted of CD4+ or CD8+ T cells sorted from blood, taken in a trial of the OX40 agonist ivuxolimab. The source of these receptors is an adult with an advanced solid tumor such as melanoma, head and neck, liver or kidney cancer. Each CDR3 is given with its conserved first and last residue. A D gene is named only where the DNA matches it firmly. A row's size may be missing; if present it is once, few, many or a size class.

cdr3_nt: TGCGCCAGCAGCCAAGATCGCGGGGGGGCAGATACGCAGTATTTT
cdr3_aa: CASSQDRGGADTQYF
j_call: TRBJ2-3
cdr3_length: 15
v_call: TRBV4-3
clone_size: few
d_call: TRBD2

cdr3_nt: TGTGCCAGCAGTTCGGATTTACGGGACCCCTACGAGCAGTACTTC
cdr3_aa: CASSSDLRDPYEQYF
j_call: TRBJ2-7
cdr3_length: 15
v_call: TRBV7-9
clone_size: NA
d_call: NA

cdr3_nt: TGCGCCAGCATCTCTCGCGTCGAAGAGACCCAGTACTTC
cdr3_aa: CASISRVEETQYF
j_call: TRBJ2-5
cdr3_length: 13
v_call: TRBV10-2
clone_size: NA
d_call: NA

cdr3_nt: TGTGCCAGCAGCATTCTCTACGAGCAGTACTTC
cdr3_aa: CASSILYEQYF
j_call: TRBJ2-7
cdr3_length: 11
v_call: TRBV7-2
clone_size: NA
d_call: NA

cdr3_nt: TGTGCCAGCAGTTCCCGGACAGGGGCGTCCTACGAGCAGTACTTC
cdr3_aa: CASSSRTGASYEQYF
j_call: TRBJ2-7
cdr3_length: 15
v_call: TRBV28
clone_size: NA
d_call: TRBD1

cdr3_nt: TGTGCCAGCAGCTTAGCGGCGGGCGACTTCCACAATGAGCAGTTCTTC
cdr3_aa: CASSLAAGDFHNEQFF
j_call: TRBJ2-1
cdr3_length: 16
v_call: TRBV7-9
clone_size: NA
d_call: NA

cdr3_nt: TGCGCCAGCAGCCACCCGGACGGGAGCAATCAGCCCCAGCATTTT
cdr3_aa: CASSHPDGSNQPQHF
j_call: TRBJ1-5
cdr3_length: 15
v_call: TRBV4-1
clone_size: NA
d_call: NA

cdr3_nt: TGTGCCAGCAGCTTAGCGGGCGGGAAGCCCGGGGAGCTGTTTTTT
cdr3_aa: CASSLAGGKPGELFF
j_call: TRBJ2-2
cdr3_length: 15
v_call: TRBV7-9
clone_size: NA
d_call: NA

cdr3_nt: TGTGCCAGTAGTCCCGGGACAGCTGGAAACACCATATATTTT
cdr3_aa: CASSPGTAGNTIYF
j_call: TRBJ1-3
cdr3_length: 14
v_call: TRBV19
clone_size: NA
d_call: TRBD1

cdr3_nt: TGTGCCACCAGCAGTGGCCGGGACGGACATCAGCCCCAGCATTTT
cdr3_aa: CATSSGRDGHQPQHF
j_call: TRBJ1-5
cdr3_length: 15
v_call: TRBV15
clone_size: once
d_call: NA

cdr3_nt: TGTGCCAGCAGCCTCTGGGTCCCTAACAGGGTGAACTATGGCTACACCTTC
cdr3_aa: CASSLWVPNRVNYGYTF
j_call: TRBJ1-2
cdr3_length: 17
v_call: TRBV7-9
clone_size: NA
d_call: NA

cdr3_nt: TGCGCCAGCAGCCCCGACTCGGGCGAGACCCAGTACTTC
cdr3_aa: CASSPDSGETQYF
j_call: TRBJ2-5
cdr3_length: 13
v_call: TRBV5-1
clone_size: NA
d_call: NA

cdr3_nt: TGTGCCAGCTCCCAGAGGTCTAGCGGGCGGTCCCCAGAGGGCGAGCAGTACTTC
cdr3_aa: CASSQRSSGRSPEGEQYF
j_call: TRBJ2-7
cdr3_length: 18
v_call: TRBV18
clone_size: NA
d_call: TRBD2

cdr3_nt: TGTGCCAGCAGCTTGAGCCTAGCGGCTTACAATGAGCAGTTCTTC
cdr3_aa: CASSLSLAAYNEQFF
j_call: TRBJ2-1
cdr3_length: 15
v_call: TRBV7-9
clone_size: once
d_call: TRBD2

cdr3_nt: TGCGCCAGCAGTCCCACAGGACTGAGCTCCTACGAGCAGTACTTC
cdr3_aa: CASSPTGLSSYEQYF
j_call: TRBJ2-7
cdr3_length: 15
v_call: TRBV4-1
clone_size: NA
d_call: NA

cdr3_nt: TGTGCCAGCATAGGCTGGGAGGATATTGGCAATCAGCCCCAGCATTTT
cdr3_aa: CASIGWEDIGNQPQHF
j_call: TRBJ1-5
cdr3_length: 16
v_call: TRBV6-6
clone_size: NA
d_call: NA

cdr3_nt: TGTGCCAGCAGCACTGGGGACAGGGGGCTGAACGAGCAGTACTTC
cdr3_aa: CASSTGDRGLNEQYF
j_call: TRBJ2-7
cdr3_length: 15
v_call: TRBV9
clone_size: few
d_call: TRBD1

cdr3_nt: TGTGCCAGCAGCTTGACTAGCGGCCCCACAGATACGCAGTATTTT
cdr3_aa: CASSLTSGPTDTQYF
j_call: TRBJ2-3
cdr3_length: 15
v_call: TRBV7-9
clone_size: NA
d_call: TRBD2

cdr3_nt: TGTGCCAGCAGCTTGGGGGGACTTAACAATGAGCAGTTCTTC
cdr3_aa: CASSLGGLNNEQFF
j_call: TRBJ2-1
cdr3_length: 14
v_call: TRBV5-4
clone_size: once
d_call: NA

cdr3_nt: TGTGCCACCAGCTCCAGAAGCGGGAGCTCCTACGAGCAGTACTTC
cdr3_aa: CATSSRSGSSYEQYF
j_call: TRBJ2-7
cdr3_length: 15
v_call: TRBV15
clone_size: NA
d_call: TRBD2

cdr3_nt: TGCGCCAGCAGCCAGGGACTAGGGGCAGATACGCAGTATTTT
cdr3_aa: CASSQGLGADTQYF
j_call: TRBJ2-3
cdr3_length: 14
v_call: TRBV4-3
clone_size: NA
d_call: TRBD2

cdr3_nt: TGTGCCAGCTCACCACCGATCCGGGACAGTAACTATGGCTACACCTTC
cdr3_aa: CASSPPIRDSNYGYTF
j_call: TRBJ1-2
cdr3_length: 16
v_call: TRBV18
clone_size: NA
d_call: TRBD1

cdr3_nt: TGCGCCAGCAGCCACTCAACCGGGACATTTTATGGCTACACCTTC
cdr3_aa: CASSHSTGTFYGYTF
j_call: TRBJ1-2
cdr3_length: 15
v_call: TRBV4-1
clone_size: NA
d_call: NA

cdr3_nt: TGTGCCAGCAGTGACTCTCTGGGGACAGGGGAGACCCAGTACTTC
cdr3_aa: CASSDSLGTGETQYF
j_call: TRBJ2-5
cdr3_length: 15
v_call: TRBV6-4
clone_size: NA
d_call: TRBD1

cdr3_nt: TGTGCCAGCAGTTGGGTAGGCACCGGGGAGCTGTTTTTT
cdr3_aa: CASSWVGTGELFF
j_call: TRBJ2-2
cdr3_length: 13
v_call: TRBV28
clone_size: few
d_call: NA

cdr3_nt: TGTGCCAGCAGCCCTACGAACTTGGTTGACGAGCAGTACTTC
cdr3_aa: CASSPTNLVDEQYF
j_call: TRBJ2-7
cdr3_length: 14
v_call: TRBV5-5
clone_size: NA
d_call: NA

cdr3_nt: TGTGCCAGCGTTGCGGGGGGAGAAGAGACCCAGTACTTC
cdr3_aa: CASVAGGEETQYF
j_call: TRBJ2-5
cdr3_length: 13
v_call: TRBV5-6
clone_size: NA
d_call: TRBD2

cdr3_nt: TGTGCCAGCAGTTCACGTTTGGGGACACCTTCTTATGGCTACACCTTC
cdr3_aa: CASSSRLGTPSYGYTF
j_call: TRBJ1-2
cdr3_length: 16
v_call: TRBV28
clone_size: NA
d_call: NA

cdr3_nt: TGTGCCAGCAGTCCTCCTCGGCAGCCCCAGCATTTT
cdr3_aa: CASSPPRQPQHF
j_call: TRBJ1-5
cdr3_length: 12
v_call: TRBV6-6
clone_size: NA
d_call: NA

cdr3_nt: TGTGCCAGTAGTATAGTTGGTGCCGCCTACGAGCAGTACTTC
cdr3_aa: CASSIVGAAYEQYF
j_call: TRBJ2-7
cdr3_length: 14
v_call: TRBV19
clone_size: NA
d_call: NA

cdr3_nt: TGCAGCTCAACAGGGGAGGGAGATGGCTACACCTTC
cdr3_aa: CSSTGEGDGYTF
j_call: TRBJ1-2
cdr3_length: 12
v_call: TRBV29-1
clone_size: few
d_call: TRBD1

cdr3_nt: TGTGCCAGCAGCTCGGGACTAGCGGGCACAGATACGCAGTATTTT
cdr3_aa: CASSSGLAGTDTQYF
j_call: TRBJ2-3
cdr3_length: 15
v_call: TRBV7-9
clone_size: NA
d_call: TRBD2

cdr3_nt: TGTGCCTGGAACCCCGGGACAATACAACAAGAGACCCAGTACTTC
cdr3_aa: CAWNPGTIQQETQYF
j_call: TRBJ2-5
cdr3_length: 15
v_call: TRBV30
clone_size: NA
d_call: NA

cdr3_nt: TGTGCCACCAGCAGGGGACCACCAGCCTACGAGCAGTACTTC
cdr3_aa: CATSRGPPAYEQYF
j_call: TRBJ2-7
cdr3_length: 14
v_call: TRBV15
clone_size: NA
d_call: NA

cdr3_nt: TGCGCCAGCAGCCAAGAAGGTCCCAATAATTCACCCCTCCACTTT
cdr3_aa: CASSQEGPNNSPLHF
j_call: TRBJ1-6
cdr3_length: 15
v_call: TRBV4-3
clone_size: NA
d_call: NA

cdr3_nt: TGCGCCAGCAGCCAAGACCCCCCACCTTCGGTTTGGACAGATACGCAGTATTTT
cdr3_aa: CASSQDPPPSVWTDTQYF
j_call: TRBJ2-3
cdr3_length: 18
v_call: TRBV4-3
clone_size: few
d_call: NA

cdr3_nt: TGTGCCAGCAGTTACTTAGGACAGGGGGCAGGAGATACGCAGTATTTT
cdr3_aa: CASSYLGQGAGDTQYF
j_call: TRBJ2-3
cdr3_length: 16
v_call: TRBV6-5
clone_size: NA
d_call: TRBD1

cdr3_nt: TGTGCCAGCAGCTTATGGGGCACCAGCACAGATACGCAGTATTTT
cdr3_aa: CASSLWGTSTDTQYF
j_call: TRBJ2-3
cdr3_length: 15
v_call: TRBV5-6
clone_size: NA
d_call: NA

cdr3_nt: TGTGCCAGCAGTTACTTGGGTTCCTACGAGCAGTACTTC
cdr3_aa: CASSYLGSYEQYF
j_call: TRBJ2-7
cdr3_length: 13
v_call: TRBV6-5
clone_size: NA
d_call: NA

cdr3_nt: TGCGCCAGCAGTGAGTCTAGCGGGAGGGCCCTGCCCTACAATGAGCAGTTCTTC
cdr3_aa: CASSESSGRALPYNEQFF
j_call: TRBJ2-1
cdr3_length: 18
v_call: TRBV10-2
clone_size: once
d_call: TRBD2

cdr3_nt: TGCGCCAGCAGCGTACGGGAGGGCCCCTACGAGCAGTACTTC
cdr3_aa: CASSVREGPYEQYF
j_call: TRBJ2-7
cdr3_length: 14
v_call: TRBV4-3
clone_size: NA
d_call: TRBD2

cdr3_nt: TGCGCCAGCAGCCAAGAAGTGAATCAGCCCCAGCATTTT
cdr3_aa: CASSQEVNQPQHF
j_call: TRBJ1-5
cdr3_length: 13
v_call: TRBV4-3
clone_size: NA
d_call: NA

cdr3_nt: TGTGCCAGCAGGGGACTGGCGTCCTACGAGCAGTACTTC
cdr3_aa: CASRGLASYEQYF
j_call: TRBJ2-7
cdr3_length: 13
v_call: TRBV27
clone_size: few
d_call: NA

cdr3_nt: TGCAGCGCCGTACAGGGGGCGGGCACCGGGGAGCTGTTTTTT
cdr3_aa: CSAVQGAGTGELFF
j_call: TRBJ2-2
cdr3_length: 14
v_call: TRBV29-1
clone_size: NA
d_call: TRBD1

cdr3_nt: TGTGCCAGCAGTTTAGGGCGGGAGGGCTACAATGAGCAGTTCTTC
cdr3_aa: CASSLGREGYNEQFF
j_call: TRBJ2-1
cdr3_length: 15
v_call: TRBV28
clone_size: NA
d_call: TRBD2

cdr3_nt: TGCGCCAGCAGCTTGGCGTGGGGGCTGGCGATAAGGGATACGCAGTATTTT
cdr3_aa: CASSLAWGLAIRDTQYF
j_call: TRBJ2-3
cdr3_length: 17
v_call: TRBV5-1
clone_size: NA
d_call: NA

cdr3_nt: TGTGCCAGTAGTATAAGAATGGGTGGCACTGAAGCTTTCTTT
cdr3_aa: CASSIRMGGTEAFF
j_call: TRBJ1-1
cdr3_length: 14
v_call: TRBV19
clone_size: NA
d_call: NA

cdr3_nt: TGTGCCAGCAGTGGGAGGGGGCATCCTAGCTATGGCTACACCTTC
cdr3_aa: CASSGRGHPSYGYTF
j_call: TRBJ1-2
cdr3_length: 15
v_call: TRBV27
clone_size: NA
d_call: TRBD1

cdr3_nt: TGTGCCAGCAGTTCGACGGGGACCGACCAGTTCTTC
cdr3_aa: CASSSTGTDQFF
j_call: TRBJ2-1
cdr3_length: 12
v_call: TRBV6-1
clone_size: NA
d_call: NA

cdr3_nt: TGTGCCAGCAGTCCAAATGACGTGAGCGAGCCCCAGCATTTT
cdr3_aa: CASSPNDVSEPQHF
j_call: TRBJ1-5
cdr3_length: 14
v_call: TRBV28
clone_size: few
d_call: NA

cdr3_nt: TGTGCCAGCAGTGAAGAGGAGGGAAAAAATCAGCCCCAGCATTTT
cdr3_aa: CASSEEEGKNQPQHF
j_call: TRBJ1-5
cdr3_length: 15
v_call: TRBV6-1
clone_size: NA
d_call: NA

cdr3_nt: TGTGCCAGCAGTTTCGAGGGGAAGCGGGATCATACCCGCTCCTACAATGAGCAGTTCTTC
cdr3_aa: CASSFEGKRDHTRSYNEQFF
j_call: TRBJ2-1
cdr3_length: 20
v_call: TRBV28
clone_size: NA
d_call: TRBD2

cdr3_nt: TGTGCCAGCAGCCTGGGACCGACTAACACTGAAGCTTTCTTT
cdr3_aa: CASSLGPTNTEAFF
j_call: TRBJ1-1
cdr3_length: 14
v_call: TRBV11-3
clone_size: NA
d_call: NA

cdr3_nt: TGTGCCAGCAGTCCGGGACAGTTCGAGCAGTACTTC
cdr3_aa: CASSPGQFEQYF
j_call: TRBJ2-7
cdr3_length: 12
v_call: TRBV7-9
clone_size: NA
d_call: TRBD1

cdr3_nt: TGTGCCAGCAGCTCGACAGGGAACTACGAGCAGTACTTC
cdr3_aa: CASSSTGNYEQYF
j_call: TRBJ2-7
cdr3_length: 13
v_call: TRBV7-6
clone_size: NA
d_call: TRBD1

cdr3_nt: TGTGCCAGCAGTGAATATAGGGGGAGAAATGAGCAGTTCTTC
cdr3_aa: CASSEYRGRNEQFF
j_call: TRBJ2-1
cdr3_length: 14
v_call: TRBV25-1
clone_size: NA
d_call: NA

cdr3_nt: TGCGCCAGCAGCCAGCGGGACACCTCCTACGAGCAGTACTTC
cdr3_aa: CASSQRDTSYEQYF
j_call: TRBJ2-7
cdr3_length: 14
v_call: TRBV4-1
clone_size: few
d_call: NA

cdr3_nt: TGTGCCAGCAGTGTAGGGGAAACAGGCTCATATGGCTACACCTTC
cdr3_aa: CASSVGETGSYGYTF
j_call: TRBJ1-2
cdr3_length: 15
v_call: TRBV6-1
clone_size: many
d_call: NA

cdr3_nt: TGTGCCAGCAGCCGAATAGCGGGGGACCAGGGGGAGCTGTTTTTT
cdr3_aa: CASSRIAGDQGELFF
j_call: TRBJ2-2
cdr3_length: 15
v_call: TRBV11-2
clone_size: NA
d_call: TRBD2